This T cell receptor (beta chain) was obtained from a study of cytomegalovirus exposure and HLA in healthy donors. Trimming cost V 0 bases and J 6 bases, with 14 bases left between them. The CDR3 sequence is 15 residues long. Germline CDR1 and CDR2: SGHRS and YFSETQ. With 60 Vbeta and 13 Jbeta primers, the PCR was carried out. Sequencing was performed with immunoSEQ multiplex PCR; in TCRdb, only in-frame clones are kept and a portion is missing. The repertoire holds about 160,000 clones, with approximately 80% as singletons. J is TRBJ2-3 and V is TRBV5-1; D call uncertain. The receptor comes from a young man in good health and CMV-seropositive. Material: PBMCs. The CDR3 sequence is CASSLALAGRDTQYF. CDR3 in DNA: TGCGCCAGCAGCTTGGCCCTGGCAGGTCGGGATACGCAGTATTTT.